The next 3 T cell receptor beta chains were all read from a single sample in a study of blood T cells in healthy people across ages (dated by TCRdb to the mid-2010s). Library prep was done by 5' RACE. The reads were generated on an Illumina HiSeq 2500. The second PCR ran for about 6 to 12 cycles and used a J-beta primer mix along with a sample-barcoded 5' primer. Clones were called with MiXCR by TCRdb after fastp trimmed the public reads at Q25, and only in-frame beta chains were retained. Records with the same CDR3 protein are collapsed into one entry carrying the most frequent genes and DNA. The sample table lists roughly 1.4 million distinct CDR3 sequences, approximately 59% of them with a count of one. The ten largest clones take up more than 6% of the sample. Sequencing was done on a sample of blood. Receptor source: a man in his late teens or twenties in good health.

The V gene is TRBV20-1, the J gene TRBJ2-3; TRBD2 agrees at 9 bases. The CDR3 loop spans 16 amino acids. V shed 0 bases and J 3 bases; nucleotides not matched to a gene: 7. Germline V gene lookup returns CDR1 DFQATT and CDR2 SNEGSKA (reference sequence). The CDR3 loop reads CSARDLSLAGTDTQYF. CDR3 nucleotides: TGCAGTGCTAGAGATCTAAGTCTAGCGGGGACAGATACGCAGTATTTT.

CDR3 in DNA: TGTGCCAGCAGCCGGGCCGTCCCGTATAGCAATCAGCCCCAGCATTTT. This gives the protein CASSRAVPYSNQPQHF. V is TRBV12-3 or TRBV12-4 and J is TRBJ1-5; D remains unclear. The CDR3 runs 16 residues. V dropped 6 bases and J dropped 0 bases, with 15 bases sitting between them.

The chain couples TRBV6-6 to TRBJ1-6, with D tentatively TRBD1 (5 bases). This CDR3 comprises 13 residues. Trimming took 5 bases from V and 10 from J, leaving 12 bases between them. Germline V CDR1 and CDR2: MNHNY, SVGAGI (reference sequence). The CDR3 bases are TGTGCCAGCAGTCATCTTGGGGACTCACCCCTCCACTTT. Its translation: CASSHLGDSPLHF.